The clone carrying this T cell receptor (beta chain) was recorded once. These data come from a study of shared T cell receptors in the human thymus. Some clones are missing from TCRdb's copy, which holds only in-frame ones; the method was immunoSEQ multiplex PCR. Of 500,000 to 750,000 clones listed, roughly 90% are singletons. This sample also belongs to another study, concerning human thymus T cells. From that report: Resections removed during corrective heart surgery provided the thymus tissue used.

The receptor was isolated from a boy under two years old with a congenital heart defect. Sequencing was performed on thymocytes.

CDR3 protein: CASSDGPDSNTEAFF. CDR3 sequence (DNA): TGTGCCAGCAGTGATGGCCCGGACTCGAACACTGAAGCTTTCTTT. The chain has TRBV6-1 and TRBJ1-1; D not certain. This CDR3 comprises 15 residues. Per germline, CDR1 MNHNS and CDR2 SASEGT. The germline V and J ends were trimmed by 3 bases and 1 base, with 12 bases remaining between them.